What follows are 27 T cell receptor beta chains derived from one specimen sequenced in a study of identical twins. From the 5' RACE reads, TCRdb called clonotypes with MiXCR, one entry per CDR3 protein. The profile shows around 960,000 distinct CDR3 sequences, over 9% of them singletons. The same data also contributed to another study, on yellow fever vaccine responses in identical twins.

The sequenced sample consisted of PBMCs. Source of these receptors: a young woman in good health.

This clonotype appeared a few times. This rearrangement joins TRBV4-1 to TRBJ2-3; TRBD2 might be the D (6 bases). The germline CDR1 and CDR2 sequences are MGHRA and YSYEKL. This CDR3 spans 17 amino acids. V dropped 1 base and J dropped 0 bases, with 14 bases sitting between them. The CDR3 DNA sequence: TGCGCCAGCAGCCAAGCCCAACACGGGGGTAGCACAGATACGCAGTATTTT. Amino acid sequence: CASSQAQHGGSTDTQYF.

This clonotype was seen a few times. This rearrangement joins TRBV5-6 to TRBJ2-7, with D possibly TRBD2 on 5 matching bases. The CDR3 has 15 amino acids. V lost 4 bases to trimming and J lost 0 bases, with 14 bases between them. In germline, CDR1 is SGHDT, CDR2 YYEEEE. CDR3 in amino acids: CASSPGFFNSYEQYV. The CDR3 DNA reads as TGTGCCAGCAGCCCGGGATTCTTTAACTCCTACGAGCAGTACGTC.

CDR3 sequence: CASSVTSGNEQYF. The CDR3 DNA follows: TGTGCCAGCAGCGTCACTAGCGGGAACGAGCAGTACTTC. The J gene is TRBJ2-7, the V gene TRBV9; 10 bases match TRBD2. The germline V gene has CDR1 SGDLS and CDR2 YYNGEE. The CDR3 totals 13 residues. Trimming removed 2 bases from V and 5 bases from J; junction bases left unmatched: 1.

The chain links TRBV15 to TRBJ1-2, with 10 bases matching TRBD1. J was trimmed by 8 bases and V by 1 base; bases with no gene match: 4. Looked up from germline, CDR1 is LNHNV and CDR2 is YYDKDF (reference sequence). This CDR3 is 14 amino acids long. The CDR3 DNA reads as TGTGCCACCAGCAGAGCGGGGACAGGGGTAGGCTACACCTTC. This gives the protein CATSRAGTGVGYTF.

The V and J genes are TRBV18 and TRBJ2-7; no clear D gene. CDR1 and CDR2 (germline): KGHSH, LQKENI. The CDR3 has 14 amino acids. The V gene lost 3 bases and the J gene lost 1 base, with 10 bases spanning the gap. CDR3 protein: CASSPRPGSYEQYF. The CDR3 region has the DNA TGTGCCAGCTCACCGAGGCCAGGTTCCTACGAGCAGTACTTC.

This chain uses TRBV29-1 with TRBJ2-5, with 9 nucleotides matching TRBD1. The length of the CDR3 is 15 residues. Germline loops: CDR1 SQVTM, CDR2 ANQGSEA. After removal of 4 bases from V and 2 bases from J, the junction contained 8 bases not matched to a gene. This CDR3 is CSVGWTGVFQETQYF. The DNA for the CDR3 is TGCAGCGTTGGGTGGACAGGGGTTTTTCAAGAGACCCAGTACTTC.

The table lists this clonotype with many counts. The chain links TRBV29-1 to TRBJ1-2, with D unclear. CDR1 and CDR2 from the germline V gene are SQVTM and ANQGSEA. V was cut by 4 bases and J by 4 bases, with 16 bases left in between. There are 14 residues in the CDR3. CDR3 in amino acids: CSVGEGGFGYGYTF. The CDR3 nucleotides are TGCAGCGTTGGAGAGGGAGGTTTCGGCTATGGCTACACCTTC.

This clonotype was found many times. The CDR3 DNA reads TGTGCCAGCAGTCCCGGCCGGGAACAGTATTTT. Residues: CASSPGREQYF. This chain links TRBV12-3 or TRBV12-4 with TRBJ2-7, with a possible D match to TRBD2 (5 bases). The DNA end is a closer match to TRBJ2-3, so the J assignment may be wrong. The CDR3 sequence is 11 residues long.

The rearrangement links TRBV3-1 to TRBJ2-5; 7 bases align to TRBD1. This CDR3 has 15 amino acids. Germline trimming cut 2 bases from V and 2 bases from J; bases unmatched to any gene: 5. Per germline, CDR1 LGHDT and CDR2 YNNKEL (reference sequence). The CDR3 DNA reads TGTGCCAGCAGCCAAAACCCGGGACAGCAAGAGACCCAGTACTTC. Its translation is CASSQNPGQQETQYF.

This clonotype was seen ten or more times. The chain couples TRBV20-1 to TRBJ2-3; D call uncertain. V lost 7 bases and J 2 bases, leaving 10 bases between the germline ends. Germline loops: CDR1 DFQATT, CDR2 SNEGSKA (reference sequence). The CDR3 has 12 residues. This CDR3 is CSGTENTDTQYF. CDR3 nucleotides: TGCAGTGGTACAGAAAACACAGATACGCAGTATTTT.

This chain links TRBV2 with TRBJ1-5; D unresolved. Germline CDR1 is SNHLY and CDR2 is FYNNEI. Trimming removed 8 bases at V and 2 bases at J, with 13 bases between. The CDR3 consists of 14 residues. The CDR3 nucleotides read TGTGCCAGCCATATCGGAGGCGGCAATCAGCCCCAGCATTTT. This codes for CASHIGGGNQPQHF.

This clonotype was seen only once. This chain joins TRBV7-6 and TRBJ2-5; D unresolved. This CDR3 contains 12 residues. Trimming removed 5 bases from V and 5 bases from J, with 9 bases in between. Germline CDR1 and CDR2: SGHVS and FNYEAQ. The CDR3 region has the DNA TGTGCCAGCAGCGACGGTCACGAGACCCAGTACTTC. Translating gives CASSDGHETQYF.

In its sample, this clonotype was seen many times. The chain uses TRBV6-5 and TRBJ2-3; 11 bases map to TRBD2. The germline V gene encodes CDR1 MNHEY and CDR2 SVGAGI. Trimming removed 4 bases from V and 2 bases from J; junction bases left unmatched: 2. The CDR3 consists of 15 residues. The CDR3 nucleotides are TGTGCCAGCAGTTTGACTAGCGGGGCCACAGATACGCAGTATTTT. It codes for CASSLTSGATDTQYF.

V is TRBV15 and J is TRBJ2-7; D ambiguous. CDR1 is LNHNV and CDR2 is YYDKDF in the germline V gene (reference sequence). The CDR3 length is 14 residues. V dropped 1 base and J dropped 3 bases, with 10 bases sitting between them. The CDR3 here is CATSRASGNYEQYF. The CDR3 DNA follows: TGTGCCACCAGCAGAGCAAGTGGGAACTACGAGCAGTACTTC.

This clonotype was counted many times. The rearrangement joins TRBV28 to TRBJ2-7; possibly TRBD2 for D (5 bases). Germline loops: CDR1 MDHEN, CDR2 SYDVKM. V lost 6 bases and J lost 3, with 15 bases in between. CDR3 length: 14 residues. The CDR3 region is CASRTPGIFYEQYF. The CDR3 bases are TGTGCCAGCAGAACCCCCGGGATCTTCTACGAGCAGTACTTC. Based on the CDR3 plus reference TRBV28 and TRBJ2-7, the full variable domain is DVKVTQSSRYLVKRTGEKVFLECVQDMDHENMFWYRQDPGLGLRLIYFSYDVKMKEKGDIPEGYSVSREKKERFSLILESASTNQTSMYLCASRTPGIFYEQYFGPGTRLTVT.

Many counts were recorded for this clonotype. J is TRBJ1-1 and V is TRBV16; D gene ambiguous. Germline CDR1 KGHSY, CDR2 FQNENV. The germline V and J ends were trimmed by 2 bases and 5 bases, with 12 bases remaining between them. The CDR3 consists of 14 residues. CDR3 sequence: CASSQKDGWTEAFF. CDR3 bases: TGTGCCAGCAGCCAAAAAGATGGGTGGACTGAAGCTTTCTTT.

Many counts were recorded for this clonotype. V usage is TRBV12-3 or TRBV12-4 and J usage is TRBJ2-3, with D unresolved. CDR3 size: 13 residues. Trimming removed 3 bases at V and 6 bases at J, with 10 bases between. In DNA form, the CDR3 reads TGTGCCAGCAGTTTTGCCGACTCCGATACGCAGTATTTT. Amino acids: CASSFADSDTQYF.

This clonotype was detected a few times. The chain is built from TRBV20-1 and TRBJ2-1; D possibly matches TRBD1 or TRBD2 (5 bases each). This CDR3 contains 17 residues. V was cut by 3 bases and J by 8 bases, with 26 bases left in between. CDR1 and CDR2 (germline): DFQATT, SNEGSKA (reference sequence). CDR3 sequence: CSASRRRVWGSVDEQFF. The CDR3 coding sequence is TGCAGTGCTAGCCGAAGACGAGTGTGGGGGTCAGTGGATGAGCAGTTCTTC.

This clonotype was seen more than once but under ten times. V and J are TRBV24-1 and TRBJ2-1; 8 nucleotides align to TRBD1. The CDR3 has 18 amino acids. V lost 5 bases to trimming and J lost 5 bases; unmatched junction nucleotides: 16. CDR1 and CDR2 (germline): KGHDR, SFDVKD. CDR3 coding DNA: TGTGCCACCAGTGGTGCTACCGGGACAGGCGGTCTCCACAATGAGCAGTTCTTC. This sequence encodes CATSGATGTGGLHNEQFF.

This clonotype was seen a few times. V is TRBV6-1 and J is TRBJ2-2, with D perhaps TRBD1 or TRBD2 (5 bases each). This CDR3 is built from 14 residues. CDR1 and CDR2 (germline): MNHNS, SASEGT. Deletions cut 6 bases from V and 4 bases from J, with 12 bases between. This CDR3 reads CASSPGASTGELFF. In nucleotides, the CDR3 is TGTGCCAGCAGCCCCGGGGCTTCCACCGGGGAGCTGTTTTTT.

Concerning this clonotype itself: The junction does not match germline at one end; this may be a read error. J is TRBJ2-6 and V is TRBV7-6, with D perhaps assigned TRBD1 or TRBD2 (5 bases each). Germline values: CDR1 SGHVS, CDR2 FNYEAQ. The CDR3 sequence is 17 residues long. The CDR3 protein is CASSSSYKGSGANVLTF. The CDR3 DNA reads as TGTGCCAGCAGCTCCTCCTACAAGGGTTCCGGGGCCAACGTCTTGACTTTC.

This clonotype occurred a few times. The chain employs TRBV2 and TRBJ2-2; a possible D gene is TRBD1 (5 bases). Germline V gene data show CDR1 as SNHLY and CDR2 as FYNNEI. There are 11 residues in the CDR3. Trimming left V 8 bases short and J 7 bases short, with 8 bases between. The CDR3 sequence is CASLGVGELFF. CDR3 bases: TGTGCCAGCCTAGGGGTCGGGGAGCTGTTTTTT.

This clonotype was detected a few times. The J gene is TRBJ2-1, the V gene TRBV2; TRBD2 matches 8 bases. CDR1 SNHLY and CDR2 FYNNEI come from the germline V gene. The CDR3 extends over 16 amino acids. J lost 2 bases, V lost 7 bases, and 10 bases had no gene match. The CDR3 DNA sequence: TGTGCCAGCATAAGGTCGGCGGGGGGCGCCTACAATGAGCAGTTCTTC. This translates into CASIRSAGGAYNEQFF.

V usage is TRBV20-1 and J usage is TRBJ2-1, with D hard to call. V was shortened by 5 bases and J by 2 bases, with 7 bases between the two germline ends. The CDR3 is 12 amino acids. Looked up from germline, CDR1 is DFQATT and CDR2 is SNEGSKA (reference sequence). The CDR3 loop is CSARLTYNEQFF. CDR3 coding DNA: TGCAGTGCTCGACTTACCTACAATGAGCAGTTCTTC.

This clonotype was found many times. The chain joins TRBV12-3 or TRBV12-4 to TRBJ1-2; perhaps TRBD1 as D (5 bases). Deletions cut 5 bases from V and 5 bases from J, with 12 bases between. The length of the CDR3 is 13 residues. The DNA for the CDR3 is TGTGCCAGCAGTCCCGAAGACAGATATGGCTACACCTTC. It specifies CASSPEDRYGYTF.

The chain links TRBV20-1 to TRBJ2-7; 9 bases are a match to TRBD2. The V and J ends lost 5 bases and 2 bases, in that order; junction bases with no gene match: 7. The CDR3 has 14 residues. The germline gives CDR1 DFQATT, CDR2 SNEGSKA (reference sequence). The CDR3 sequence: CSAPPTSGPYEQYF. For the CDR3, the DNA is TGCAGTGCTCCCCCGACTAGCGGCCCCTACGAGCAGTACTTC.

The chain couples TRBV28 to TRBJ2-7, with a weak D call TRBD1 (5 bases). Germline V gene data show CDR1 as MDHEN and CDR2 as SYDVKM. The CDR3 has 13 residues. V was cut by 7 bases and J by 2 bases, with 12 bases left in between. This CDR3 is CASNFQGTYEQYF. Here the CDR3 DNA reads TGTGCCAGCAATTTTCAGGGAACCTACGAGCAGTACTTC.